Following are 30 T cell receptor beta chains from one sample sequenced in a study of blood T cell repertoires in COVID-19. The table came from immunoSEQ multiplex PCR; TCRdb's copy has only in-frame clones and leaves some out. The repertoire holds fewer than 35,000 clones, 80% to 90% seen once, with roughly 15% in the top ten. Input material: peripheral blood. The receptors originated from a human donor in a cohort sampled during active COVID-19.

V is TRBV14 and J is TRBJ1-1; a possible D gene is TRBD1 (5 bases). Trimming removed 2 bases from V and 8 bases from J, with 18 bases in between. Germline CDR1 reads SGHDN; CDR2 reads FVKESK. The CDR3 spans 15 residues. The CDR3 region has the DNA TGTGCCAGCAGCCAATGGAATAGGGGTTTGGGAGAAGCTTTCTTT. It specifies CASSQWNRGLGEAFF.

The chain has TRBV28 and TRBJ1-2; D call uncertain. Germline CDR1 and CDR2: MDHEN and SYDVKM. The V end was cut by 5 bases, the J end by 8 bases, with 12 bases between. CDR3 length: 12 amino acids. CDR3 in amino acids: CASSSPLRGYTF. The CDR3 DNA follows: TGTGCCAGCAGTAGCCCTCTACGCGGCTACACCTTC.

This clone was seen once. The rearrangement joins TRBV2 to TRBJ2-2; 8 nucleotides line up with TRBD2. The V gene's germline CDR1 is SNHLY and CDR2 FYNNEI. The CDR3 sequence is 17 residues long. J was trimmed by 0 bases and V by 0 bases; bases with no gene match: 3. The CDR3 DNA sequence: TGTGCCAGCAGTGAAGCGCTCGGGGGGGCGAACACCGGGGAGCTGTTTTTT. Translation: CASSEALGGANTGELFF.

V is TRBV19 and J is TRBJ2-1, with D perhaps TRBD1 (5 bases). The CDR3 loop spans 15 amino acids. Trimming removed 5 bases at V and 8 bases at J, with 19 bases between. Germline CDR1 and CDR2: LNHDA and SQIVND (reference sequence). CDR3 sequence reads: CASSVRVGSGDEQFF. The CDR3 DNA reads as TGTGCCAGTAGTGTCAGGGTTGGTTCTGGCGATGAGCAGTTCTTC.

This clone was counted once. The V gene is TRBV4-2, the J gene TRBJ1-2, with 7 positions matching TRBD1. The CDR3 consists of 14 residues. With V trimmed by 1 base and J by 6 bases, 5 bases remained unmatched. Germline loops: CDR1 LGHNA, CDR2 YNFKEQ. In DNA, the CDR3 is TGTGCCAGCAGCCAAGGACAGGGTGCGGATGGCTACACCTTC. It translates to CASSQGQGADGYTF.

In its sample, this clone ranks as medium-sized. The rearrangement joins TRBV11-2 to TRBJ2-3, with D possibly matching TRBD2 (6 bases). Looked up from germline, CDR1 is SGHAT and CDR2 is FQNNGV. The CDR3 runs to 15 residues. The ends were cut back, 4 bases at V and 1 base at J, with 12 bases in the middle. CDR3 in amino acids: CASSSRWGGTDTQYF. CDR3 sequence (DNA): TGTGCCAGCAGCTCACGGTGGGGGGGCACAGATACGCAGTATTTT.

A single count supports this clone. The chain has TRBV5-1 and TRBJ1-1; TRBD1 agrees at 8 bases. Unmatched junction bases numbered 8, after V lost 5 bases and J lost 5 bases. Germline CDR1 reads SGHRS; CDR2 reads YFSETQ. This CDR3 has 14 amino acids. The CDR3 DNA reads as TGCGCCAGCAGACCCCGACAGGGGCGGACTGAAGCTTTCTTT. As protein: CASRPRQGRTEAFF.

V is TRBV6-5 and J is TRBJ2-7; 8 positions agree with TRBD1. This CDR3 region has 15 residues. The junction had 6 bases not matched to a gene; V was cut back by 4 bases and J by 1 base. Germline V gives CDR1 MNHEY, CDR2 SVGAGI. DNA of the CDR3: TGTGCCAGCAGTTCTACCGGGACAGGTTCCTACGAGCAGTACTTC. Translated: CASSSTGTGSYEQYF.

In DNA, the CDR3 is TGTGCCAGCAGCCAAGTGAGAAATGAGCAGTTCTTC. Residues: CASSQVRNEQFF. The chain uses TRBV3-1 (or the pseudogene TRBV3-2) and TRBJ2-1; D not certain. Germline values: CDR1 LGHDT, CDR2 YNNKEL (reference sequence). Trimming stripped 1 base from V and 7 bases from J, with 5 bases between. The CDR3 loop spans 12 amino acids.

The chain carries TRBV2 and TRBJ2-7; D might be TRBD1 (6 bases). Germline V gene lookup returns CDR1 SNHLY and CDR2 FYNNEI. This CDR3 contains 13 residues. V was shortened by 8 bases and J by 4 bases, with 15 bases between the two germline ends. The CDR3 nucleotides read TGTGCCAGCGAGTGGAAGGGGGTGTACGAGCAGTACTTC. The encoded protein is CASEWKGVYEQYF.

V usage is TRBV6-6 and J usage is TRBJ1-1; 8 bases line up with TRBD1. CDR3 length: 15 residues. J lost 10 bases, V lost 2 bases, and 12 bases had no gene match. The germline gives CDR1 MNHNY, CDR2 SVGAGI (reference sequence). CDR3 protein: CASSYRMTGEVRAFF. The CDR3 DNA follows: TGTGCCAGCAGTTACCGAATGACAGGGGAGGTGCGAGCTTTCTTT.

The chain combines TRBV10-2 with TRBJ1-6; 8 nucleotides line up with TRBD1. The length of the CDR3 is 14 residues. V lost 6 bases, J lost 7 bases, and 5 bases stayed unmatched. CDR1 and CDR2 from the germline V gene are WSHSY and SAAADI. The CDR3: CASSWTGYNSPLHF. CDR3 DNA: TGCGCCAGCAGCTGGACAGGGTACAATTCACCCCTCCACTTT.

The chain has TRBV28 and TRBJ2-2, with D perhaps matching TRBD1 (6 bases). The CDR3 runs to 15 residues. Germline loops: CDR1 MDHEN, CDR2 SYDVKM. Trimming cost V 2 bases and J 3 bases, with 10 bases left between them. CDR3 in DNA: TGTGCCAGCAGTTTACCCACAGGGTACACCGGGGAGCTGTTTTTT. The encoded protein is CASSLPTGYTGELFF.

This chain uses TRBV14 with TRBJ1-3; TRBD1 matches 9 bases. Germline trimming cut 4 bases from V and 0 bases from J; bases unmatched to any gene: 10. Germline-derived CDR1 and CDR2 are SGHDN and FVKESK. The CDR3 length is 18 residues. CDR3 in amino acids: CASSPMRTGASSGNTIYF. Here the CDR3 DNA reads TGTGCCAGCAGCCCCATGAGGACAGGGGCGAGCTCTGGAAACACCATATATTTT.

The rearrangement links TRBV6-5 to TRBJ2-7, with D possibly matching TRBD2 (7 bases). CDR1 MNHEY and CDR2 SVGAGI come from the germline V gene. CDR3 length: 16 amino acids. V was trimmed by 2 bases and J by 6 bases, leaving 20 bases between them. This CDR3 reads CASSYIGGRDTGEQYF. The CDR3 coding sequence is TGTGCCAGCAGTTACATCGGGGGGCGCGATACTGGCGAGCAGTACTTC.

The CDR3 is CATILEAFF. The CDR3 DNA reads TGTGCCACCATCCTTGAAGCTTTCTTT. This chain connects TRBV15 to TRBJ1-1, with D uncertain. The V gene lost 7 bases and the J gene lost 7 bases, with 4 bases spanning the gap. This CDR3 is 9 amino acids long. Per the germline V gene, CDR1 is LNHNV and CDR2 is YYDKDF (reference sequence). The full variable domain, completed using reference TRBV15 and TRBJ1-1, is DAMVIQNPRYQVTQFGKPVTLSCSQTLNHNVMYWYQQKSSQAPKLLFHYYDKDFNNEADTPDNFQSRRPNTSFCFLDIRSPGLGDTAMYLCATILEAFFGQGTRLTVV.

This chain links TRBV28 with TRBJ2-2, with a weak D call TRBD1 (6 bases). The length of the CDR3 is 13 residues. CDR1 is MDHEN, CDR2 SYDVKM, per germline. The germline V and J ends were trimmed by 2 bases and 6 bases, with 7 bases remaining between them. CDR3 bases: TGTGCCAGCAGTTTAAAGGGGGCCGGGGAGCTGTTTTTT. Translation gives CASSLKGAGELFF.

The chain links TRBV7-3 to TRBJ2-5; TRBD2 is a possible D gene (6 bases). V lost 4 bases to trimming and J lost 5 bases, with 17 bases between them. Germline V gene sequence: CDR1 SGHTA, CDR2 FQGTGA. The CDR3 loop spans 15 amino acids. CDR3 protein: CASSSTGTFMETQYF. Here the CDR3 DNA reads TGTGCCAGCAGCTCCACGGGGACTTTTATGGAGACCCAGTACTTC.

The table lists this clone with a count of one. The V gene is TRBV5-1, the J gene TRBJ1-4; maybe TRBD1 (6 bases). Germline loops: CDR1 SGHRS, CDR2 YFSETQ. Trimming pared 5 bases from V and 1 base from J, leaving 18 bases between. The CDR3 is 17 amino acids. The CDR3: CASSTGQGIGTNEKLFF. CDR3 bases: TGCGCCAGCAGTACAGGGCAGGGTATTGGAACTAATGAAAAACTGTTTTTT.

The gene calls are TRBV3-1 (or the pseudogene TRBV3-2) and TRBJ2-1; possible D gene TRBD1, 8 bases. The CDR3 length is 14 residues. Germline assignment: CDR1 LGHDT and CDR2 YNNKEL (reference sequence). V was clipped by 8 bases and J by 5 bases, with 16 bases between them. CDR3 sequence: CASGQGGFDNEQFF. The CDR3 nucleotides read TGTGCCAGCGGACAGGGAGGGTTCGACAATGAGCAGTTCTTC.

This clone has a single count. The chain uses TRBV7-8 and TRBJ1-1; a weak D match, TRBD1 (5 bases). The CDR3 totals 15 residues. The germline V and J ends were trimmed by 1 base and 4 bases, with 13 bases remaining between them. Germline V lookup: CDR1 SGHVS, CDR2 FQNEAQ. Here the CDR3 DNA reads TGTGCCAGCAGCTTAGTCTCGGGGGTAACCACTGAAGCTTTCTTT. Translating it yields CASSLVSGVTTEAFF.

The chain is built from TRBV30 and TRBJ1-2; no clear D gene. The V end lost 0 bases, the J end lost 2 bases, and 16 bases lay between the germline ends. The CDR3 length is 16 residues. Per the germline V gene, CDR1 is GTSNPN and CDR2 is SVGIG (reference sequence). The DNA of the CDR3 is TGTGCCTGGAGTGTAGGCCATTTTCAGCGAAACTATGGCTACACCTTC. This gives the protein CAWSVGHFQRNYGYTF.

The genes are TRBV6-2 or TRBV6-3 and TRBJ1-5; maybe TRBD1 (6 bases). CDR3 length: 16 residues. The ends were cut back, 3 bases at V and 6 bases at J, with 18 bases in the middle. Germline CDR1 MNHEY, CDR2 SVGEGT. DNA of the CDR3: TGTGCCAGCAGTTATTCGCGGAGGGGGGGGACTCAGCCCCAGCATTTT. Translated: CASSYSRRGGTQPQHF.

The chain couples TRBV6-2 or TRBV6-3 to TRBJ1-4; maybe TRBD1 (6 bases). The CDR3 covers 16 residues. Trimming took 2 bases from V and 8 from J, leaving 18 bases between them. CDR1 is MNHEY and CDR2 is SVGEGT in the germline V gene. The CDR3 sequence is CASSYALGRGEEKLFF. In DNA form, the CDR3 reads TGTGCCAGCAGTTACGCCTTGGGCAGGGGAGAAGAAAAACTGTTTTTT.

The V gene is TRBV7-8, the J gene TRBJ2-1; tentative D call: TRBD1 (6 bases). The germline V and J ends were trimmed by 1 base and 10 bases, with 17 bases remaining between them. The CDR3 covers 15 residues. The germline V gene has CDR1 SGHVS and CDR2 FQNEAQ. The CDR3 sequence: CASSLVPESGVEQFF. CDR3 nucleotides: TGTGCCAGCAGCTTAGTTCCTGAATCAGGGGTCGAGCAGTTCTTC.

V and J are TRBV30 and TRBJ1-5, with 7 bases identical to TRBD1. Germline CDR1 GTSNPN, CDR2 SVGIG (reference sequence). J was trimmed by 7 bases and V by 2 bases; bases with no gene match: 5. This CDR3 is built from 13 residues. In DNA, the CDR3 is TGTGCCTGGAGTTTCAGGGGGATACAGCCCCAGCATTTT. This sequence encodes CAWSFRGIQPQHF.

This clone was detected a few times. V is TRBV6-5 and J is TRBJ1-2; no clear D gene. The CDR3 runs 13 residues. Per germline, CDR1 MNHEY and CDR2 SVGAGI. Trimming left V 0 bases short and J 6 bases short, with 8 bases between. CDR3 loop: CASSYSARNGYTF. The CDR3 DNA reads as TGTGCCAGCAGTTACTCTGCCAGGAATGGCTACACCTTC.

V and J are TRBV6-5 and TRBJ1-5; possibly TRBD1 for D (6 bases). V lost 6 bases to trimming and J lost 0 bases, with 12 bases between them. CDR1 MNHEY and CDR2 SVGAGI come from the germline V gene. This CDR3 comprises 15 residues. This chain's CDR3 is CASRWTDNSNQPQHF. CDR3 DNA: TGTGCCAGCAGGTGGACAGATAATAGCAATCAGCCCCAGCATTTT.

The sample holds a few counts of this clone. The rearrangement uses TRBV7-2 and TRBJ2-4; TRBD1 agrees at 9 bases. The V and J ends lost 6 bases and 0 bases, in that order; junction bases with no gene match: 12. CDR1 and CDR2 (germline): SGHTA, FQGNSA. The CDR3 loop spans 18 amino acids. The CDR3 DNA is TGTGCCAGCAGAGAAGGGACAGGGCGCGCGCTAGCCAAAAACATTCAGTACTTC. Its protein is CASREGTGRALAKNIQYF.

This clone came up a few times. This chain links TRBV28 with TRBJ1-5; TRBD1 agrees at 9 bases. The CDR3 is 16 amino acids. CDR1 is MDHEN, CDR2 SYDVKM, per germline. The ends lost 5 bases at V and 5 bases at J; junction bases unmatched: 10. CDR3 DNA sequence: TGTGCCAGCAGTATCCTACAGGGGGCGGGCGATCAGCCCCAGCATTTT. Translation gives CASSILQGAGDQPQHF.